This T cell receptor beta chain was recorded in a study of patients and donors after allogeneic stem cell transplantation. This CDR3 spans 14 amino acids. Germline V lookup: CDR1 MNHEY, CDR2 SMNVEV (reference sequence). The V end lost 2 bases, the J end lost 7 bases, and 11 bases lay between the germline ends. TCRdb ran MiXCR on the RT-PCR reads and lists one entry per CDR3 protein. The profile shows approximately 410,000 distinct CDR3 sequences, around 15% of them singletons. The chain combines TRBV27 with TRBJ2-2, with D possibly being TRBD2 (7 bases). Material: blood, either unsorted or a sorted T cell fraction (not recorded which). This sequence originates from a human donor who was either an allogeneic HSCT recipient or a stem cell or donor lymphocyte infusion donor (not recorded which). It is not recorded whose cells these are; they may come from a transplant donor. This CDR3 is CASSLRGAVGELFF. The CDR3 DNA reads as TGTGCCAGCAGTTTACGGGGGGCGGTCGGGGAGCTGTTTTTT.